This TCR beta chain is from a study of CD8 T cells in Susac syndrome (dated by TCRdb to the late 2010s). Some background on the complete study: Repertoire sequencing was used to test whether CD8+ T cell activation and differentiation in Susac syndrome was antigen driven. Clonality of the CD8+ T cell repertoire was compared between around eleven healthy donors, around 14 Susac syndrome patients and about 15 multiple sclerosis patients.

Peripheral blood CD8+ and CD4+ T cells from healthy donors, Susac syndrome patients and multiple sclerosis patients were profiled using high-throughput TCR beta sequencing. Healthy donors were included as age- and sex-matched controls. CD8+ TEMRA cells were enriched by FACS, while bulk CD8+ and CD4+ T cells were purified by magnetic negative isolation. Blood was drawn into EDTA tubes, processed within 24 hours, and PBMCs were isolated by density gradient centrifugation. PBMCs intended for TCR sequencing were cryopreserved in liquid nitrogen and were subsequently thawed in a 37 degrees C water bath. Purity of sorted or isolated CD4+, CD8+ and CD8+ TEMRA cells was at least 90%. Regarding this clonotype: The antigen it recognizes is unknown. Base qualities are not recorded, but no much larger clone differs from it by a single base.

RNA was extracted using the RNeasy kit, and roughly 0.45 to 1 microgram was reverse transcribed with random hexamers. The immunoSEQ multiplex PCR assay, which covers 54 Vbeta and 13 Jbeta segments, was used to amplify TCR beta CDR3 regions. PCR amplification bias was corrected by using a synthetic template baseline for primer optimization and computational correction. The original methods were these. Reads were annotated to V, D and J genes according to IMGT and were analyzed with immunoSEQ Analyzer, with only productive sequences retained. Clonality was computed as one minus Shannon entropy normalized by log2 of the number of productive unique sequences. For each patient and control, public and private clones were evaluated among the 100 most prevalent clones. A clone was defined as Susac-specific if it was absent from the healthy and MS cohorts, from over a thousand published viral clones and from other ImmuneACCESS disease sequences. TCRdb cleaned the public reads at Q25 with fastp, built clones with MiXCR and kept in-frame beta chains. Entries are consolidated by CDR3 protein sequence, retaining the most common genes and DNA. TCRdb, not the original authors, processed these V and J calls. For this sample the table gives about 19,000 distinct CDR3 sequences, of which approximately 96% were detected only once. The top ten clonotypes cover over 0.2% of the sample.

The investigation overall reported the following: The number of individuals in the TCR sequencing and HLA analysis was recognized as being relatively small.

The junction carries 15 bases between V and J, which are trimmed by 3 bases and 4 bases respectively. CDR1 and CDR2 (SEHNR, FQNEAQ) derive from the germline V gene (reference sequence). Its CDR3 holds 15 amino acids, cysteine through phenylalanine. Only the CDR3 DNA stays, 45 bases, in frame from base 1. The sequencing sample was made of CD8+ T cells from PBMCs. The clonotype was recovered from a human donor in good health. Here the chain combines TRBV7-9 and TRBJ2-5, with an unclear D gene assignment. The CDR3 has the sequence CASSFPRGLRETQYF. The DNA sequence is TGTGCCAGCAGCTTCCCGCGCGGCCTTCGAGAGACCCAGTACTTC.